This passage covers 11 T cell receptor beta chains from one sample sequenced in a study of identical twins. Using its own MiXCR run on the 5' RACE reads, TCRdb lists one record per CDR3 protein. The table records more than 250,000 distinct CDR3 sequences, 6.5% to 9.5% of them present only once. In addition, the sample was reused for a study of yellow fever vaccine responses in identical twins.

Sequenced input: memory (CD45RO+) T cells sorted from blood. The receptors originated from a young woman in good health.

The chain has TRBV5-1 and TRBJ2-5; 7 positions match TRBD1. V lost 5 bases to trimming and J lost 1 base; unmatched junction nucleotides: 5. Germline V lookup: CDR1 SGHRS, CDR2 YFSETQ. The CDR3 contains 14 residues. The CDR3 reads CASRSYRGQETQYF. CDR3 nucleotide sequence: TGCGCCAGCAGATCCTACAGGGGCCAAGAGACCCAGTACTTC.

There are a few counts of this clonotype. The chain combines TRBV5-1 with TRBJ2-3, with 9 bases that match TRBD1. V dropped 4 bases and J dropped 4; count of bases not matched to a gene: 7. The germline V gene encodes CDR1 SGHRS and CDR2 YFSETQ. CDR3 length equals 15 residues. CDR3 in DNA: TGCGCCAGCAGCGGGGGACAGGGCGGTGCAGATACGCAGTATTTT. Translating it yields CASSGGQGGADTQYF.

There are a few counts of this clonotype. One end of the junction does not line up with germline, which may come from a read error. The chain joins TRBV6-2 or TRBV6-3 to TRBJ1-2; D perhaps matches TRBD1 (6 bases). The CDR3 runs to 15 residues. Germline CDR1 and CDR2: MNHEY and SVGEGT. The CDR3 is CASSYGSGAKYGYTF. The DNA of the CDR3 is TGTGCCAGCAGTTACGGTTCAGGGGCTAAGTATGGCTACACCTTC.

This clonotype was seen many times. This chain's CDR3 is CASSLEWGGTEAFF. The CDR3 DNA sequence: TGTGCCAGCAGCTTAGAGTGGGGAGGCACTGAAGCTTTCTTT. The V call is TRBV7-2, the J call TRBJ1-1, with D unclear. Trimming cost V 1 base and J 4 bases, with 10 bases left between them. CDR1 is SGHTA and CDR2 is FQGNSA in the germline V gene. The CDR3 loop spans 14 amino acids.

This clonotype was seen at least ten times. The rearrangement joins TRBV20-1 to TRBJ2-7; possible D gene TRBD1, 6 bases. The CDR3 sequence is 15 residues long. Trimming stripped 3 bases from V and 1 base from J, with 16 bases between. Per the germline V gene, CDR1 is DFQATT and CDR2 is SNEGSKA (reference sequence). CDR3: CSASPGHLSSYEQYF. In DNA form, the CDR3 reads TGCAGTGCTAGTCCGGGACACCTGAGTTCCTACGAGCAGTACTTC.

This clonotype came up many times. The chain carries TRBV12-3 or TRBV12-4 and TRBJ1-6; 8 bases are a match to TRBD1. V was clipped by 6 bases and J by 7 bases; unmatched bases: 8. CDR3 length: 15 amino acids. CDR3 in DNA: TGTGCCAGCAGATCCGGGACAGGAATGAATTCACCCCTCCACTTT. Encoded protein: CASRSGTGMNSPLHF.

This clonotype was counted only a few times. The gene calls are TRBV7-9 and TRBJ2-1; the D gene is possibly TRBD2 (7 bases). CDR3 length: 15 residues. From germline, CDR1 is SEHNR and CDR2 FQNEAQ (reference sequence). V was shortened by 1 base and J by 8 bases, with 15 bases between the two germline ends. CDR3 coding DNA: TGTGCCAGCAGCTTAGGAGGGAGGGACAATGATGAGCAGTTCTTC. This gives the protein CASSLGGRDNDEQFF.

This clonotype came up many times. This chain connects TRBV25-1 to TRBJ1-3, with D hard to call. V was cut by 1 base and J by 8 bases, with 12 bases left in between. The CDR3 has 14 residues. From germline, CDR1 is MGHDK and CDR2 SYGVNS. The CDR3 DNA sequence: TGTGCCAGCAGTGAATTGGGAGGGAATCACACCATATATTTT. Amino acids: CASSELGGNHTIYF.

The rearrangement joins TRBV4-2 to TRBJ2-1; D is unresolved. The V gene's germline CDR1 is LGHNA and CDR2 YNFKEQ. The CDR3 extends over 15 amino acids. V shed 2 bases and J shed 0 bases, with 8 bases lying between them. The CDR3 is CASSQPLDSYNEQFF. In DNA, the CDR3 is TGTGCCAGCAGCCAACCGCTTGACTCCTACAATGAGCAGTTCTTC.

This clonotype was found many times. The chain uses TRBV12-3 or TRBV12-4 and TRBJ1-5; no clear D gene. This CDR3 spans 12 amino acids. V lost 7 bases, J lost 6 bases, and 10 bases lay in between. Here the CDR3 DNA reads TGTGCCAGCACCTCTTGGAGTCAGCCCCAGCATTTT. This encodes CASTSWSQPQHF.

This chain links TRBV5-1 with TRBJ2-5; no reliable D call. Per germline, CDR1 SGHRS and CDR2 YFSETQ. CDR3 length: 14 residues. Trimming removed 2 bases at V and 1 base at J, with 9 bases between. The CDR3 here is CASSFGDFQETQYF. As DNA, the CDR3 is TGCGCCAGCAGCTTTGGAGACTTCCAAGAGACCCAGTACTTC.